This T cell receptor (beta chain) was sequenced during a study of shared clonotypes between healthy human individuals. Overall study: Used for every donor were three CD4 naive, three CD4 memory, two CD8 naive and one CD8 memory plate.

Genomic DNA from each subset was divided evenly over several immunoSEQ plates. Sequencing was performed with immunoSEQ multiplex PCR; in TCRdb, only in-frame clones are kept and a portion is missing. The data contain roughly 2.2 million clones, less than 95% of them seen just once; the ten biggest clones take up around 0.4%. Source material: naive CD4+ T cells from PBMCs. The subset denotes: CD45RA+ positively selected. The receptor comes from a man aged 18 to 30 in good health. Some clones in this sample may be carry-over from other donors' samples.

Written as DNA, the CDR3 is TGTGCCAGCAGCGTAAGGACGGGAGTGGAAGAGACCCAGTACTTC. Translation gives CASSVRTGVEETQYF. The genes are TRBV9 and TRBJ2-5; D may be TRBD2 (6 bases). The germline V gene encodes CDR1 SGDLS and CDR2 YYNGEE. Trimming took off 1 base at V and 3 bases at J, with 13 bases between the two ends. The CDR3 sequence is 15 residues long.